Sequencing of this T cell receptor beta chain was carried out in a study of T cells in Graves' hyperthyroidism and ophthalmopathy. Amplified regions were TCR beta CDR3 sequences from RNA transcripts. In the first-round RT-PCR of the TCR CDR3, the HTBI primer set was used. TCRdb passed the multiplex PCR reads through MiXCR, listing each CDR3 protein once. Here the sample spans about 160,000 distinct CDR3 sequences, about 9% being singletons. This clonotype has more than one count but fewer than ten. Exclusion criteria comprised uncontrolled infection, other autoimmune disease, pregnancy or lactation. Diagnosis rested on symptoms, serum thyroxine and TRAb, thyroid ultrasound, and orbital computed tomography. CDR3 length: 13 amino acids. Between the trimmed V and J ends, which lost 3 bases and 3 bases, there was a span of 8 bases. Germline CDR1 SGDLS, CDR2 YYNGEE.

Sequencing used blood. V and J are TRBV9 and TRBJ2-3; D gene ambiguous. The receptor comes from a woman aged 18-30 years with Graves' hyperthyroidism that later progressed to Graves' ophthalmopathy. The CDR3 reads CASSAVVTDTQYF. CDR3 sequence (DNA): TGTGCCAGCAGCGCCGTCGTGACAGATACGCAGTATTTT.